This is a list of T cell receptor beta chains from one sample in a study of T cells in narcolepsy. Clones were read by immunoSEQ multiplex PCR, and TCRdb kept only the in-frame ones, dropping some. The repertoire holds about 33,000 clones, under 90% seen once, with around 1.2% in the top ten. The sample comprised CD45RA- memory CD4+ T cells from PBMCs. These receptors were collected from a human donor with narcolepsy. Each CDR3 is given without its conserved first and last residue. Rows give clone size only sometimes, using once, few, many, or a class for an expanded clone.

V gene	clone size	J gene	CDR3 protein
TRBV7-9	-	TRBJ2-3	ASSLVDPGGDTQY
TRBV18	-	TRBJ2-1	ASSPRTSGNNEQF
TRBV2	-	TRBJ2-5	ASSPGTSDGETQY
TRBV9	-	TRBJ1-1	ASSLHSVQLDQRRMNTEAF
TRBV20-1	-	TRBJ1-5	SAGEAQPQH
TRBV7-6	-	TRBJ2-7	ASSRGPSAEQY
TRBV27	-	TRBJ2-6	ASSLYVVGSGANVLT
TRBV6-5	-	TRBJ2-1	ASRLAGGQDEQF
TRBV5-1	-	TRBJ2-5	ASKRPGLDETQY
TRBV6-4	once	TRBJ1-6	ASSDRIGSPLH
TRBV27	-	TRBJ2-3	ASSSPVYADTQY
TRBV5-6	-	TRBJ2-3	ASSPGTSGGRWSTDTQY
TRBV2	once	TRBJ2-2	ASSGQRNTGELF
TRBV11-3	-	TRBJ2-2	ASSPHAGSGQSTGELF
TRBV6-1	-	TRBJ1-4	ASSEERVTNEKLF
TRBV10-3	-	TRBJ2-3	AISEKASGVSTDTQY
TRBV11-2	-	TRBJ2-2	ASSLVSTSGTGELF
TRBV5-6	-	TRBJ1-1	ASSPFSGTEAF
TRBV7-6	-	TRBJ2-1	ASSSPGSSYNEQF
TRBV7-2	once	TRBJ2-4	ASSFNIRRRELY
TRBV6-6	-	TRBJ1-5	ASSSGTGNQPQH
TRBV29-1	-	TRBJ1-1	SATGQGITEAF
TRBV7-2	-	TRBJ1-1	ASSPRQGRFGSEAF
TRBV29-1	-	TRBJ1-5	SVETGVGNQPQH
TRBV27	-	TRBJ2-3	ASSIWTGGPDTQY
TRBV5-1	-	TRBJ1-3	ASSPRTGLGTIY
TRBV30	few	TRBJ1-6	AWRERDPYNSPLH
TRBV28	few	TRBJ1-3	ASPAPEKGNTIY
TRBV7-2	-	TRBJ2-2	ASSLRRHGELF
TRBV7-9	-	TRBJ2-7	ASSLTGGSQGEQY
TRBV6-6	-	TRBJ1-2	ASNYGTGFSYSGYT
TRBV2	-	TRBJ1-4	ASRGSGGSYEKLF
TRBV10-3	few	TRBJ1-1	AISDPDRDFQGVF
TRBV7-2	-	TRBJ2-3	ASSFEGATDTQY
TRBV27	-	TRBJ2-1	ASSFSTSAAILEQF
TRBV6-1	-	TRBJ2-2	ASSEMKGSGELF
TRBV6-5	-	TRBJ2-1	ASSSPRSNEQF
TRBV14	-	TRBJ2-5	ASSQDLGPEGAQY
TRBV4-1	-	TRBJ2-2	ASSQPTPRRTDPTGELF
TRBV29-1	-	TRBJ2-1	SVEGGFRNEQF
TRBV2	-	TRBJ2-2	ASSDFDRARVSGRLF
TRBV29-1	-	TRBJ1-5	SVGGGPGQPQH
TRBV7-2	once	TRBJ2-2	ASSSPSGPNTGELF
TRBV7-2	-	TRBJ2-4	ASRALSGAMIQY